This TCR beta chain stems from a study of blood T cell repertoires in COVID-19 (dated by TCRdb to 2020 to 2022). With respect to the entire study: Samples from collaborators originated in the United States, Italy and Spain and spanned both the acute and convalescent phases of COVID-19. HLA class I and class II types, where available, came from metadata supplied by the sample provider rather than from assay-based typing. Subjects who had been exposed to COVID-19, were actively infected with it, or had recovered from it provided the deeply sampled blood TCRbeta repertoires that made up the dataset. The repertoires were released in a freely available public database intended as a resource for research on the immune response to SARS-CoV-2. The samples were drawn from two sources: the first 160 participants of the ongoing ImmuneRACE study, and 1,200 or so subjects contributed by 6 global collaborators. The prospective study material was composed of cDNA or gDNA derived from T cells, B-cell-depleted T cells, or PBMCs. Sample metadata almost always included a de-identified subject ID, COVID-19 status, age in years and sex.

On the study overall, not on this receptor specifically: How much clinical and demographic metadata was included differed by source and by participant, and the metadata was provided uncurated.

CDR1 and CDR2, looked up from the germline V gene, are SGHVS and FQNEAQ. Measured from the cysteine to the phenylalanine, the CDR3 is 20 residues long. Only the CDR3 DNA stays, 60 bases, in frame from base 1. The junction shows trimming of 2 bases on V and 7 bases on J, and the gene matches do not reach 19 bases of it. TCRbeta CDR3 regions were amplified from genomic DNA by means of the immunoSEQ Assay, a bias-controlled multiplex PCR. The authors' pipeline ran thus. Nucleated cell counts per sample were estimated from amplification of reference gene primers within the assay. To quantify the absolute abundance of each unique TCRbeta CDR3 rearrangement, sequence reads were collapsed and filtered. For each sample, productive Simpson clonality was calculated as the square root of Simpson's diversity index across productive rearrangements. TCRdb took this table from immuneACCESS and kept in-frame rearrangements with V and J called. Such tables lack part of the clones; where checked against another copy, unresolved V genes explain under half of the gap, and the rest is unexplained. V and J calls and clone size come straight from that table; D and trimming were deduced from the DNA. The sample table lists about 140,000 clones, almost 85% of them with a count of one. The ten biggest clones cover around 5.5% of the sample.

Of note for this clone: Its recognized antigen is unknown. No per-base quality is available; no much larger clone lies one base away.

Participants in the prospective study were enrolled through a virtual design, were aged about 18 to 100 years, and lived in roughly 26 United States geographic areas. Cohort assignment in the prospective study relied on participant-reported clinical history from a screening survey and a study questionnaire. In the prospective study, whole blood, serum and a nasopharyngeal or oropharyngeal swab were collected from each participant by mobile phlebotomists. Additional blood draws and questionnaires over a 2-month period could optionally be provided by prospective study participants. Blood samples from the prospective study were shipped frozen or at room temperature prior to DNA extraction.

The sequencing sample was made of PBMCs or T cells enriched from blood (not recorded which). The chain is made from TRBV7-8 and TRBJ1-4; 10 bases in the middle match TRBD1. This TCR was sampled from a man aged 40-49 years with acute COVID-19. The CDR3 has the sequence CASSLRRFRDRGFGGEKLFF. Here is the DNA: TGTGCCAGCAGCTTACGTAGATTCCGGGACAGGGGATTCGGCGGTGAAAAACTGTTTTTT.